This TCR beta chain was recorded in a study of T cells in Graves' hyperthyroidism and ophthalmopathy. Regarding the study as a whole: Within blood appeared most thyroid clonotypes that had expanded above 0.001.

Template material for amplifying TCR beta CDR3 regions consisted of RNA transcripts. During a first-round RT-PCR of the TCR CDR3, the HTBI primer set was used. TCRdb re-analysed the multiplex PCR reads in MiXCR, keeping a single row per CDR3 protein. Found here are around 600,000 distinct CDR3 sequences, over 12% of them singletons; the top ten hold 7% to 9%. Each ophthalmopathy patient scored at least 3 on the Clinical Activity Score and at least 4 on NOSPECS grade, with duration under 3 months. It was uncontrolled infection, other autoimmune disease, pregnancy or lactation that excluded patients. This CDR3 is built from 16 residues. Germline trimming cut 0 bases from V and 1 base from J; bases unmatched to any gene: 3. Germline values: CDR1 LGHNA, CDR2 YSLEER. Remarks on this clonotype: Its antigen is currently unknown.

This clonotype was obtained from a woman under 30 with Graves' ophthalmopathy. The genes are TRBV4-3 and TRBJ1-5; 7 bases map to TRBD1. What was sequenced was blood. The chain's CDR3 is CASSQDRGTSNQPQHF. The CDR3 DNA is TGCGCCAGCAGCCAAGACAGGGGGACGAGCAATCAGCCCCAGCATTTT.